The source of this T cell receptor beta chain is a study of blood T cell repertoires in COVID-19. On the study more broadly: Nucleic acid was either cDNA or gDNA, and it came from T cells, B-cell-depleted T cells, or PBMCs.

Original processing methods: Nucleated cell counts were estimated from reference gene primer amplification. Libraries were prepared by immunoSEQ multiplex PCR; TCRdb keeps only in-frame clonotypes and omits some of them. Clone size and the V and J calls come from that table; the DNA yielded D and trimming. The sample has about 120,000 clones, roughly nine tenths seen once. Points on this clone: Other DNA sequences in the sample encode the same CDR3.

The CDR3 length is 14 residues. The V end lost 0 bases, the J end lost 0 bases, and 4 bases lay between the germline ends. The germline V gene encodes CDR1 KGHSH and CDR2 LQKENI. The receptor comes from a human donor in a cohort sampled during active COVID-19. V and J are TRBV18 and TRBJ2-3, with no clear D. Sequencing was performed on peripheral blood. CDR3 nucleotides: TGTGCCAGCTCACCACCCAGTAGCACAGATACGCAGTATTTT. Its protein is CASSPPSSTDTQYF. Using reference TRBV18 and TRBJ2-3 for the parts outside the CDR3, the full variable domain is NAGVMQNPRHLVRRRGQEARLRCSPMKGHSHVYWYRQLPEEGLKFMVYLQKENIIDESGMPKERFSAEFPKEGPSILRIQQVVRGDSAAYFCASSPPSSTDTQYFGPGTRLTVL.